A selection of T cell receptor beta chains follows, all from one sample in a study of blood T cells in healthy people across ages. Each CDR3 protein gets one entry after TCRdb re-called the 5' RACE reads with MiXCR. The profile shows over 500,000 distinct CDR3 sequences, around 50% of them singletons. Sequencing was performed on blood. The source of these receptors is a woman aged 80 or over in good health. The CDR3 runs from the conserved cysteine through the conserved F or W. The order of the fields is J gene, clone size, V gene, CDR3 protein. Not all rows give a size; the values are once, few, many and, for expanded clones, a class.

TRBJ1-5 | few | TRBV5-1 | CASGLEGVSNQPQHF
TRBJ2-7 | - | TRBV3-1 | CASSQRVWDGRTYEQYF
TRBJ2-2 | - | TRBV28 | CASKPPGQGTAGELFF
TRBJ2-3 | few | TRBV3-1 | CASSQDRTSVQYF
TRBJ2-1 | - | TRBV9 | CASSVAGGSHEQFF
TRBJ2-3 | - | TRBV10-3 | CATGDYPRTDTQYF
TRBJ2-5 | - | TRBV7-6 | CASSLGGARGETQYF
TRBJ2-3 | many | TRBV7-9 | CASLTPTDTQYF
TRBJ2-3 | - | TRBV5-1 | CASRISRGGRADTQYF
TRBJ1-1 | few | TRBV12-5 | CASGLCWARTEAFF
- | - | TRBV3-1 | CASSQDPALGEQYF
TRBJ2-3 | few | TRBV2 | CAIPPGTSTDTQYF
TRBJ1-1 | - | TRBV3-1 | CASSHGQGGTEAFF
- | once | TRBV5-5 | CASSLIRVSYEQYF
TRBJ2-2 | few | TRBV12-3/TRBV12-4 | CASSISGGRGTGELFF
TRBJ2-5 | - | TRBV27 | CATITVGEQYF
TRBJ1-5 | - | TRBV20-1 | CSARSTGESNQPQHF
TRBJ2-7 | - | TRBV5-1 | CASSTRQGYEQYF
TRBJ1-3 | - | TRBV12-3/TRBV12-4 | CASSFGQGSGNTIYF
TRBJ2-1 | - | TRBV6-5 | CASNEQQSSNNKQFF
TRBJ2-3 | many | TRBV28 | CASKETTSSDTQYF
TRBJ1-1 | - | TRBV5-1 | CASSLSGTGGSEAFF